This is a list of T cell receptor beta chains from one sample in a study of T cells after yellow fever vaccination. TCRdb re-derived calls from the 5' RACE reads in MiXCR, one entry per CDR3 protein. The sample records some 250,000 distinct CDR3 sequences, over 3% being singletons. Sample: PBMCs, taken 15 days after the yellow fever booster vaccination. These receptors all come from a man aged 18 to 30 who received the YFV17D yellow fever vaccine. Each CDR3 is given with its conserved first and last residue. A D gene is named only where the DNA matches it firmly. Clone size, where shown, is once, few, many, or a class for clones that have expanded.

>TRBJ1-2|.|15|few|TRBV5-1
CASSSTTGTTYGYTF
TGCGCCAGCAGCTCTACAACCGGGACCACCTATGGCTACACCTTC
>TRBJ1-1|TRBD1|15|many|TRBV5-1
CASSGTGGAGTEAFF
TGCGCCAGCAGCGGGACAGGGGGCGCGGGGACTGAAGCTTTCTTT
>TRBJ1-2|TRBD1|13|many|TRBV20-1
CSASRQGPYGYTF
TGCAGTGCTAGCAGACAGGGCCCCTATGGCTACACCTTC
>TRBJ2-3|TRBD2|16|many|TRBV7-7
CASSLGTSRGQDTQYF
TGTGCCAGCAGCTTAGGGACTAGCCGGGGTCAAGATACGCAGTATTTT
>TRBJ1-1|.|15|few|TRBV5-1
CASSLTPHMNTEAFF
TGCGCCAGCAGCTTAACACCACACATGAACACTGAAGCTTTCTTT
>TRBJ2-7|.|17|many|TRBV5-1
CASSLAGSGSGRYEQYF
TGCGCCAGCAGCTTGGCGGGTTCAGGCTCAGGTCGGTACGAGCAGTACTTC
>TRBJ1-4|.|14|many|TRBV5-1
CASSLPDRREKLFF
TGCGCCAGCAGCTTACCCGACAGACGTGAAAAACTGTTTTTT
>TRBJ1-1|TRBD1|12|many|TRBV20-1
CSARDRGFRAFF
TGCAGTGCCAGGGACAGGGGATTTCGGGCTTTCTTT
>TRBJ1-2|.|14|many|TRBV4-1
CASSQELGGYGYTF
TGCGCCAGCAGCCAAGAGTTAGGGGGCTATGGCTACACCTTC
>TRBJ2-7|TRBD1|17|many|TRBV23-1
CASSQTRTGHCPSEQYF
TGCGCCAGCAGTCAAACCCGGACAGGCCATTGCCCTTCCGAGCAGTACTTC
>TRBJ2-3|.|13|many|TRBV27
CASSPLGTDTQYF
TGTGCCAGCAGTCCCCTGGGCACAGATACGCAGTATTTT
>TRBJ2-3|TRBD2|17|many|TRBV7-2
CASSLARGTSGSHTQYF
TGTGCCAGCAGCTTAGCCAGGGGGACTAGCGGCTCCCATACGCAGTATTTT
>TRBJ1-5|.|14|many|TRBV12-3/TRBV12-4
CASSPAGGGQPQHF
TGTGCCAGCAGCCCAGCGGGGGGGGGTCAGCCCCAGCATTTT
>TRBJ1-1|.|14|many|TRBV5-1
CASSLGTVGAEAFF
TGCGCCAGCAGCTTAGGGACGGTAGGCGCTGAAGCTTTCTTT
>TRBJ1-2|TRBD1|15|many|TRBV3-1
CASSQRQGGYYGYTF
TGTGCCAGCAGCCAGCGCCAGGGGGGCTACTATGGCTACACCTTC
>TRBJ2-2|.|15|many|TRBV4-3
CASSQEGAVTGELFF
TGCGCCAGCAGCCAAGAGGGGGCGGTTACCGGGGAGCTGTTTTTT
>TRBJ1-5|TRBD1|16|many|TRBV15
CATSRDSGTGNQPQHF
TGTGCCACCAGCAGAGATTCGGGGACAGGCAATCAGCCCCAGCATTTT
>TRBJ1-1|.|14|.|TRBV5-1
CASSVPQGRGEAFF
TGCGCCAGCAGCGTACCACAGGGAAGGGGTGAAGCTTTCTTT
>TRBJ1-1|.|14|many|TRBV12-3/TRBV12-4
CASTTSVGNTEAFF
TGTGCCAGCACCACCTCGGTGGGGAACACTGAAGCTTTCTTT
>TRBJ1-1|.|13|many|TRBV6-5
CATRQTTYTEAFF
TGTGCCACCAGACAGACCACTTACACTGAAGCTTTCTTT
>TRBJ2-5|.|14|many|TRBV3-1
CASSPSGTEETQYF
TGTGCCAGCAGCCCGTCCGGGACGGAGGAGACCCAGTACTTC
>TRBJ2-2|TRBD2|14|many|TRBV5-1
CASSPLAGGRELFF
TGCGCCAGCAGCCCACTAGCGGGGGGCCGGGAGCTGTTTTTT
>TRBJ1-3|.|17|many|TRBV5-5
CASSLVSGTVLGNTIYF
TGTGCCAGCAGCTTAGTGTCCGGGACCGTGCTAGGAAACACCATATATTTT
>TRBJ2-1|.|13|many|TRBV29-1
CSAGKDSYNEQFF
TGCAGCGCCGGCAAGGATTCCTACAATGAGCAGTTCTTC
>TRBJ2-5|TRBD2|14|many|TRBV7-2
CASSRGGSGETQYF
TGTGCCAGCAGCCGGGGGGGGTCAGGGGAGACCCAGTACTTC
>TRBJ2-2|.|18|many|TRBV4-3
CASSQDLGRAWDTGELFF
TGCGCCAGCAGCCAAGACCTAGGCAGGGCGTGGGACACCGGGGAGCTGTTTTTT
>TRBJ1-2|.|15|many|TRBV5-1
CASSLDPAGAGRYTF
TGCGCCAGCAGCTTGGACCCCGCGGGGGCTGGGCGCTACACCTTC
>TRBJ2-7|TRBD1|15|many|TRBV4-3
CASSQGTGPSYEQYF
TGCGCCAGCAGCCAGGGGACAGGCCCCTCCTACGAGCAGTACTTC
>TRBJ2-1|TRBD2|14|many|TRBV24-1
CATSDPRLAHEQFF
TGTGCCACCAGTGACCCTCGACTAGCCCATGAGCAGTTCTTC
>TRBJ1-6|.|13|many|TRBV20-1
CSARGGHDSPLHF
TGCAGTGCTAGAGGAGGCCACGATTCACCCCTCCACTTT
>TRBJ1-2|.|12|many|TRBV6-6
CASSPATYGYTF
TGTGCCAGCAGCCCCGCCACCTATGGCTACACCTTC
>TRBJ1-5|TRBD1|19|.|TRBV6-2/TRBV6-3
CASRGYRTGPLYSNQPQHF
TGTGCCAGCAGGGGATACCGGACAGGGCCTCTCTATAGCAATCAGCCCCAGCATTTT
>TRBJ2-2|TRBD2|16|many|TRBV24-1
CATSDSSGGLTGELFF
TGTGCCACCAGTGACTCCAGCGGGGGGCTCACCGGGGAGCTGTTTTTT
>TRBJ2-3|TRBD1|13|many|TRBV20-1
CSADRGLSDTQYF
TGCAGTGCCGACAGGGGGCTTTCAGATACGCAGTATTTT
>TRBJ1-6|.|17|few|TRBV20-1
CSATRVRAGHVNSPLHF
TGCAGTGCTACCCGTGTTCGAGCGGGACATGTGAATTCACCCCTCCACTTT
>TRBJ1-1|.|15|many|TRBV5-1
CASSLGGHSNTEAFF
TGCGCCAGCAGCTTGGGTGGACACTCGAACACTGAAGCTTTCTTT
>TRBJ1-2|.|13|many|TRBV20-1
CSAPLGQLNGYTF
TGCAGTGCCCCTTTGGGGCAGCTTAATGGCTACACCTTC
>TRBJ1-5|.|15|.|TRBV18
CASSPLRSGGQPQHF
TGTGCCAGCTCACCTCTCAGATCCGGAGGGCAGCCCCAGCATTTT